This TCR beta chain was identified in a study of blood T cell repertoires in COVID-19. The ends were cut back, 1 base at V and 2 bases at J, with 18 bases in the middle. Germline V gene data show CDR1 as SGHTA and CDR2 as FQGNSA. The CDR3 length is 17 residues. In the original processing: Using reference gene primer amplification, nucleated cell counts were estimated. Measured with immunoSEQ multiplex PCR; TCRdb has only the in-frame clones, and not every one. From that table come the V and J calls and clone size; the DNA was used to work out D and trimming. The sample lists about 160,000 clones; around 80% were seen once.

The sequenced sample was peripheral blood. The J gene is TRBJ2-7, the V gene TRBV7-2; D unresolved. The sequence was collected from a woman aged 80 or older with acute or convalescent COVID-19. The CDR3 DNA is TGTGCCAGCAGCTTAGGTACTCGGGTCACCCCAACCTACGAGCAGTACTTC. Amino acids: CASSLGTRVTPTYEQYF.